This T cell receptor (beta chain) comes out of a study of blood T cells in healthy people across ages. Regarding the study as a whole: Getting older went along with TCR beta diversity per million T cells dropping roughly linearly. When one million T cells were used, diversity estimates were thought to be underestimates.

The germline CDR1 and CDR2 sequences are SGHRS and YFSETQ. The length of the CDR3 is 17 residues. Trimming at V came to 1 base and at J to 7 bases, leaving 15 bases not matched to a gene. A remark on this clonotype: Its antigen is not identified.

PCR was performed a second time for 7 to 11 cycles using a sample-barcoded 5' primer and a J-beta primer mix. Researchers report that each sample yielded at least 2.5 million CDR3-containing paired-end reads. TCRdb re-derived calls from the 5' RACE reads in MiXCR, one entry per CDR3 protein. The sample records fewer than 2,000,000 distinct CDR3 sequences, about two fifths being singletons. The V and J genes are TRBV5-1 and TRBJ2-7, with TRBD1 identical over 9 bases. Sequences were obtained from blood. The origin of this receptor is a human donor in good health. The CDR3 here is CASSLYPTGQGSNEQYF. The CDR3 DNA reads TGCGCCAGCAGCTTGTATCCTACGGGACAGGGTTCCAATGAGCAGTACTTC.